The 28 T cell receptor beta chains below come from one sample, sequenced in a study of blood T cell repertoires in COVID-19. The protocol was immunoSEQ multiplex PCR, while the TCRdb copy is restricted to in-frame clones and leaves out a portion. The sample lists some 160,000 clones; approximately 81% were seen once. What was sequenced was PBMCs or T cells enriched from blood (not recorded which). All receptors derive from a woman aged 45-65 years who had recovered from COVID-19.

The chain has TRBV4-1 and TRBJ2-1, with TRBD2 as a possible D gene (6 bases). The CDR3 is 15 residues long. V was shortened by 5 bases and J by 6 bases, with 17 bases between the two germline ends. Germline CDR1 MGHRA, CDR2 YSYEKL. The CDR3 is CASSDNRGFGNEQFF. DNA for the CDR3: TGCGCCAGCAGCGATAACCGGGGGTTTGGCAATGAGCAGTTCTTC.

CDR3 loop: CASSLLAGGQETQYF. CDR3 coding DNA: TGTGCCAGCAGCTTACTAGCGGGGGGTCAAGAGACCCAGTACTTC. The rearrangement uses TRBV7-2 and TRBJ2-5; 11 nucleotides agree with TRBD2. With V trimmed by 2 bases and J by 2 bases, 1 base remained unmatched. Germline V lookup: CDR1 SGHTA, CDR2 FQGNSA. This CDR3 is built from 15 residues.

The chain uses TRBV6-5 and TRBJ1-3; 8 bases agree with TRBD1. Trimming at V came to 0 bases and at J to 2 bases, leaving 3 bases not matched to a gene. This CDR3 is 16 amino acids long. Germline V CDR1 and CDR2: MNHEY, SVGAGI. CDR3 sequence: CASSYSTTGAGNTIYF. CDR3 in DNA: TGTGCCAGCAGTTACTCCACGACAGGGGCTGGAAACACCATATATTTT.

The rearrangement links TRBV9 to TRBJ2-1, with 8 nucleotides matching TRBD2. CDR1 is SGDLS, CDR2 YYNGEE, per germline. The CDR3 is made up of 16 amino acids. J lost 2 bases, V lost 4 bases, and 8 bases had no gene match. CDR3 bases: TGTGCCAGCAGCCCGACACCGGGACTAGCCTACAATGAGCAGTTCTTC. Residues: CASSPTPGLAYNEQFF.

The chain joins TRBV30 to TRBJ2-3, with no clear D. CDR3 length: 14 amino acids. V lost 4 bases, J lost 2 bases, and 13 bases lay in between. Germline CDR1 reads GTSNPN; CDR2 reads SVGIG (reference sequence). The CDR3 nucleotides read TGTGCCTGGACCCAGAAGGAGACCACAGATACGCAGTATTTT. Amino acid sequence: CAWTQKETTDTQYF.

The CDR3 protein is CAISESGDRNDEKLFF. The CDR3 DNA reads TGTGCCATCAGTGAGTCGGGGGACAGGAATGACGAAAAACTGTTTTTT. The chain employs TRBV10-3 and TRBJ1-4, with 8 bases lining up with TRBD1. The CDR3 has 16 amino acids. Germline V lookup: CDR1 ENHRY, CDR2 SYGVKD. V gave up 0 bases and J gave up 8 bases; unmatched junction bases: 8.

V is TRBV16 and J is TRBJ2-2; D gene uncertain. V was trimmed by 7 bases and J by 5 bases, leaving 11 bases between them. Looked up from germline, CDR1 is KGHSY and CDR2 is FQNENV. The CDR3 totals 13 residues. CDR3 DNA sequence: TGTGCCAGCACCCCATACGGGACCGGGGAGCTGTTTTTT. Translation gives CASTPYGTGELFF.

The chain recombines TRBV5-8 with TRBJ2-7, with a possible D match to TRBD2 (6 bases). This CDR3 comprises 14 residues. V dropped 2 bases and J dropped 3 bases, with 12 bases sitting between them. In germline, CDR1 is SGHTS, CDR2 YDEGEE. The CDR3 spells CASSLPGRYYEQYF. The CDR3 coding sequence is TGTGCCAGCAGCTTACCCGGGAGATACTACGAGCAGTACTTC.

The J gene is TRBJ2-5, the V gene TRBV4-3; tentative D call: TRBD1 (6 bases). Between the trimmed V and J ends, which lost 0 bases and 2 bases, there was a span of 16 bases. From germline, CDR1 is LGHNA and CDR2 YSLEER. CDR3 length equals 17 residues. This CDR3 is CASSQDLGRGLQETQYF. In nucleotides, the CDR3 is TGCGCCAGCAGCCAAGACCTTGGCAGGGGTCTTCAAGAGACCCAGTACTTC.

The chain combines TRBV19 with TRBJ1-1, with 11 bases matching TRBD1. CDR3 length: 13 residues. Trimming removed 8 bases from V and 1 base from J; junction bases left unmatched: 0. Germline CDR1 and CDR2: LNHDA and SQIVND (reference sequence). The CDR3 region has the DNA TGTGCCAGTGGACAGGGGGCGAACACTGAAGCTTTCTTT. Residues: CASGQGANTEAFF.

The rearrangement joins TRBV28 to TRBJ2-2, with a weak D call TRBD1 (6 bases). V was clipped by 6 bases and J by 2 bases, with 19 bases between them. Germline lookup yields CDR1 MDHEN and CDR2 SYDVKM. The CDR3 is made up of 17 amino acids. The CDR3 protein is CASSLSYRQVNTGELFF. Here the CDR3 DNA reads TGTGCCAGCAGCCTCTCCTACCGACAGGTTAACACCGGGGAGCTGTTTTTT.

The chain has TRBV29-1 and TRBJ2-1; possible D gene TRBD2, 5 bases. V lost 4 bases and J 2 bases, leaving 9 bases between the germline ends. Germline loops: CDR1 SQVTM, CDR2 ANQGSEA. The length of the CDR3 is 13 residues. The CDR3 DNA sequence: TGCAGCGTTGGGAGGCAGACCTACAATGAGCAGTTCTTC. Its protein is CSVGRQTYNEQFF.

This CDR3 reads CASRTGKDEKLFF. Written as DNA, the CDR3 is TGTGCCAGCAGGACAGGCAAGGATGAAAAACTGTTTTTT. The chain is built from TRBV11-2 and TRBJ1-4; possible D gene TRBD1, 6 bases. There are 13 residues in the CDR3. With 6 bases removed from V and 6 bases from J, the gap between germline ends came to 11 bases. CDR1 is SGHAT and CDR2 is FQNNGV in the germline V gene.

J is TRBJ2-2 and V is TRBV6-5; TRBD2 is a possible D gene (6 bases). Germline V lookup: CDR1 MNHEY, CDR2 SVGAGI. V gave up 2 bases and J gave up 1 base, with 8 bases separating them. This CDR3 contains 15 residues. The CDR3 DNA reads as TGTGCCAGCAGTTACCATAGCGGGAACACCGGGGAGCTGTTTTTT. Translating gives CASSYHSGNTGELFF.

The J gene is TRBJ1-1, the V gene TRBV27; 7 bases line up with TRBD1. This CDR3 has 14 amino acids. The V gene end was trimmed by 5 bases and the J gene end by 4 bases; junction bases not matched to a gene: 7. Per the germline V gene, CDR1 is MNHEY and CDR2 is SMNVEV (reference sequence). CDR3 DNA: TGTGCCAGCAGTCTTCAGGGGGATGCCACTGAAGCTTTCTTT. It translates to CASSLQGDATEAFF.

The rearrangement joins TRBV2 to TRBJ2-3; 7 bases are shared with TRBD2. The CDR3 sequence is 15 residues long. V lost 8 bases and J lost 0; bases outside the gene matches: 8. CDR1 and CDR2 from the germline V gene are SNHLY and FYNNEI. The CDR3, as DNA: TGTGCCAGCGCCTTAGGCGGGAGAAGCACAGATACGCAGTATTTT. It is translated as CASALGGRSTDTQYF.

This clone was counted a few times. V is TRBV18 and J is TRBJ1-5; 7 bases match TRBD1. Germline V lookup: CDR1 KGHSH, CDR2 LQKENI. The CDR3 runs to 15 residues. V dropped 3 bases and J dropped 5; count of bases not matched to a gene: 7. The CDR3: CASSPRTGAYQPQHF. The CDR3 DNA is TGTGCCAGCTCACCGAGGACAGGAGCCTATCAGCCCCAGCATTTT.

The chain recombines TRBV3-1 (or the pseudogene TRBV3-2) with TRBJ2-1; 10 positions match TRBD2. This CDR3 contains 16 residues. Germline assignment: CDR1 LGHDT and CDR2 YNNKEL (reference sequence). The V gene end was trimmed by 4 bases and the J gene end by 4 bases; junction bases not matched to a gene: 7. CDR3 loop: CASSPRTSGFYNEQFF. The CDR3 coding sequence is TGTGCCAGCAGCCCCCGGACTAGCGGCTTTTACAATGAGCAGTTCTTC.

This clone was recorded once. The chain joins TRBV28 to TRBJ2-7, with D tentatively TRBD2 (7 bases). Germline loops: CDR1 MDHEN, CDR2 SYDVKM. The CDR3 runs 14 residues. V lost 5 bases and J 2 bases, leaving 13 bases between the germline ends. The CDR3 region is CASSQKGGPYEQYF. The CDR3 DNA is TGTGCCAGCAGTCAGAAGGGGGGGCCCTACGAGCAGTACTTC.

This clone has just a few counts. V and J are TRBV10-3 and TRBJ1-2, with 7 bases matching TRBD1. V was pared by 2 bases and J by 7 bases, with 7 bases of the junction left unmatched. The germline V gene encodes CDR1 ENHRY and CDR2 SYGVKD. This CDR3 spans 14 amino acids. The DNA of the CDR3 is TGTGCCATCAGTGAGACAGGGGTCGTCGGTGGCTACACCTTC. Its protein product is CAISETGVVGGYTF.

A single count supports this clone. The chain joins TRBV29-1 to TRBJ1-1, with 7 bases matching TRBD1. Germline V lookup: CDR1 SQVTM, CDR2 ANQGSEA. Germline trimming cut 8 bases from V and 4 bases from J; bases unmatched to any gene: 4. This CDR3 is built from 11 residues. For the CDR3, the DNA is TGCAGCTCTACAGGGGCCACTGAAGCTTTCTTT. Its translation is CSSTGATEAFF.

V gene TRBV7-9 combines with J gene TRBJ2-7; 7 bases agree with TRBD2. The CDR3 covers 14 residues. Per germline, CDR1 SEHNR and CDR2 FQNEAQ (reference sequence). With 4 bases clipped from V and 6 bases from J, the junction kept 9 bases outside the gene matches. The CDR3 coding sequence is TGTGCCAGCAGCTGGGAGGGATCGTCCGCCGAGCAGTACTTC. Protein sequence: CASSWEGSSAEQYF.

This rearrangement joins TRBV9 to TRBJ2-1; 12 positions agree with TRBD1. The CDR3 contains 16 residues. V lost 1 base to trimming and J lost 10 bases; unmatched junction nucleotides: 9. The germline CDR1 and CDR2 sequences are SGDLS and YYNGEE. In DNA, the CDR3 is TGTGCCAGCAGCGTATCTTCCGGGACAGGGGGCCGGGAGCAGTTCTTC. Translating it yields CASSVSSGTGGREQFF. Full variable domain (remainder filled in from reference TRBV9 and TRBJ2-1): DSGVTQTPKHLITATGQRVTLRCSPRSGDLSVYWYQQSLDQGLQFLIQYYNGEERAKGNILERFSAQQFPDLHSELNLSSLELGDSALYFCASSVSSGTGGREQFFGPGTRLTVL.

The V gene is TRBV6-5, the J gene TRBJ2-2; the match to TRBD1 covers 7 bases. CDR1 is MNHEY and CDR2 is SVGAGI in the germline V gene. V lost 2 bases, J lost 1 base, and 4 bases stayed unmatched. This CDR3 is 16 amino acids long. The CDR3 protein is CASSYRGRVNTGELFF. The DNA for the CDR3 is TGTGCCAGCAGTTACAGGGGGCGCGTGAACACCGGGGAGCTGTTTTTT.

The J gene is TRBJ2-7, the V gene TRBV5-4; D perhaps matches TRBD1 (5 bases). The ends were cut back, 0 bases at V and 4 bases at J, with 11 bases in the middle. The length of the CDR3 is 14 residues. The germline V gene encodes CDR1 SGHNT and CDR2 YYREEE (reference sequence). CDR3 coding DNA: TGTGCCAGCAGCTTGGCGGCAGGGAAATACGAGCAGTACTTC. Translating it yields CASSLAAGKYEQYF.

The chain is built from TRBV11-3 and TRBJ2-1; TRBD2 aligns across 14 bases. The CDR3 spans 16 residues. Looked up from germline, CDR1 is SGHNT and CDR2 is YENEEA. With V trimmed by 5 bases and J by 3 bases, 3 bases remained unmatched. The CDR3 DNA reads as TGTGCCAGCAGCCCCGGGACTAGCGGGAGCTACAATGAGCAGTTCTTC. It encodes CASSPGTSGSYNEQFF. Full variable domain (missing parts from reference TRBV11-3 and TRBJ2-1): EAGVVQSPRYKIIEKKQPVAFWCNPISGHNTLYWYLQNLGQGPELLIRYENEEAVDDSQLPKDRFSAERLKGVDSTLKIQPAELGDSAVYLCASSPGTSGSYNEQFFGPGTRLTVL.

The rearrangement uses TRBV3-1 (or the pseudogene TRBV3-2) and TRBJ1-3, with D possibly TRBD1 on 6 matching bases. CDR1 LGHDT and CDR2 YNNKEL come from the germline V gene (reference sequence). The CDR3 has 17 residues. V gave up 1 base and J gave up 0 bases, with 13 bases separating them. Here the CDR3 reads CASSQGGGRSSGNTIYF. CDR3 nucleotide sequence: TGTGCCAGCAGCCAAGGCGGGGGCCGCTCCTCTGGAAACACCATATATTTT.

The chain links TRBV7-9 to TRBJ2-7; perhaps TRBD2 as D (5 bases). Germline CDR1 SEHNR, CDR2 FQNEAQ (reference sequence). With 1 base removed from V and 6 bases from J, the gap between germline ends came to 16 bases. This CDR3 is 15 amino acids long. The CDR3 DNA reads TGTGCCAGCAGCTTAGTTGAGGGCAATGGGGTCGAGCAGTACTTC. Translation gives CASSLVEGNGVEQYF. Variable domain in full (rest from reference TRBV7-9 and TRBJ2-7): DTGVSQNPRHKITKRGQNVTFRCDPISEHNRLYWYRQTLGQGPEFLTYFQNEAQLEKSRLLSDRFSAERPKGSFSTLEIQRTEQGDSAMYLCASSLVEGNGVEQYFGPGTRLTVT.